This TCR beta chain originates from a study of monozygotic twins with inflammatory bowel disease. The CDR3 has 16 amino acids. Germline CDR1 is SGHDN and CDR2 is FVKESK. Whole blood supplied total RNA, and T cells were not sorted. For each CDR3 protein, TCRdb gives one entry from its re-call of the 5' RACE reads, without DNA. Recorded here are fewer than 350,000 distinct CDR3 sequences; the top ten clones represent 2%. This receptor was obtained from a human donor with ulcerative colitis or Crohn's disease, or a healthy co-twin of an affected twin (not recorded which). This chain uses TRBV14 with TRBJ2-1; TCRdb names TRBD2, which stays unverified in the absence of DNA. The sample taken for sequencing was blood. CDR3 residues: CASSFVLAGGNNEQFF.